This T cell receptor (beta chain) was obtained from a study of vaccination and CD4 T cells after COVID-19. Across the study: Convalescent donors totaled six males and four females, including two who were Hispanic.

Treatment: roughly 10-day PBMC culture with coronavirus spike peptide pools or control peptides (ViraFEST assay). ViraFEST stimulated the growth of antigen-specific T cells using peptide pools and subsequently profiled their TCRs by sequencing. Sequencing of DNA taken from cultured CD4+ T cells relied on the Oncomine TCR Beta short-read assay. Investigators isolated genomic DNA from cultured CD4+ T cells. TCRdb re-derived calls from the PCR reads in MiXCR, one entry per CDR3 protein. This sample has 10,000 to 11,000 distinct CDR3 sequences, with roughly 26% found just once. To note about this clonotype: No antigen is known for it.

With V trimmed by 4 bases and J by 3 bases, 4 bases remained unmatched. Per the germline V gene, CDR1 is SGHNT and CDR2 is YYREEE (reference sequence). This CDR3 spans 14 amino acids. Study-wide results and limits: Convalescent patients displayed spike mono-reactivity in 304 of 307 vaccine-specific clones.

The chain uses TRBV5-4 and TRBJ2-5; TRBD1 matches 9 bases. The sequencing here drew on CD4+ T cells from blood, cultured in vitro, taken after SARS-CoV-2 vaccination. The TCR comes from a human donor who had recovered from COVID-19. The CDR3 nucleotides read TGTGCCAGCAGCCTCCGGGACAGGGAAGAGACCCAGTACTTC. Translated, it gives CASSLRDREETQYF.